This TCR beta chain was sequenced in a study of fetal regulatory T cell absence and autoimmunity. Study-wide context: Exocrine pancreas autoimmunity occurred in IPEX patients lacking clinical diabetes.

The survey-level immunoSEQ assay was used. Sequencing used immunoSEQ multiplex PCR; TCRdb keeps in-frame clones, though not all of them. This table holds 85,000 to 100,000 clones, about three quarters found once. A remark on this clone: The antigen remains undetermined.

Study-wide findings and caveats: In IPEX, the enrichment was taken to support antigen-driven autoimmunity before birth. Some top pancreas TCR clones were over 80-fold enriched versus cord blood.

This CDR3 has 11 residues. Germline CDR1 and CDR2: SNHLY and FYNNEI. After removal of 8 bases from V and 4 bases from J, the junction contained 1 base not matched to a gene. The TCR comes from a male donor with IPEX syndrome. Sequences were obtained from pancreas tissue. The chain recombines TRBV2 with TRBJ1-2, with 7 bases fitting TRBD1. The CDR3 nucleotides read TGTGCCAGCCGGGACAGCTATGGCTACACCTTC. Residues: CASRDSYGYTF.